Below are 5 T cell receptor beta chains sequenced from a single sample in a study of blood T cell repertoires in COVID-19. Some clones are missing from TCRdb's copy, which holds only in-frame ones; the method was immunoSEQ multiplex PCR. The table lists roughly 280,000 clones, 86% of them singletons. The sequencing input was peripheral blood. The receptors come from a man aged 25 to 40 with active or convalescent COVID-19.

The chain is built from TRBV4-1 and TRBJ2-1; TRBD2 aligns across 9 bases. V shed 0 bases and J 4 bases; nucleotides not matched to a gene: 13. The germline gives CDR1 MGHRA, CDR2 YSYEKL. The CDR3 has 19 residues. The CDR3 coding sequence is TGCGCCAGCAGCCAAGAAAGAAACTTGGTAGCGGGGGTTTACAATGAGCAGTTCTTC. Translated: CASSQERNLVAGVYNEQFF.

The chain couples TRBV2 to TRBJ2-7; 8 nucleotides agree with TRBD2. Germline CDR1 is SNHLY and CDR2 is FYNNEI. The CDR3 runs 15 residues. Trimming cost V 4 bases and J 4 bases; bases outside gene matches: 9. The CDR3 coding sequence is TGTGCCAGCAGTGTAGGAGGAGTAGCGGGGTACGAGCAGTACTTC. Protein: CASSVGGVAGYEQYF.

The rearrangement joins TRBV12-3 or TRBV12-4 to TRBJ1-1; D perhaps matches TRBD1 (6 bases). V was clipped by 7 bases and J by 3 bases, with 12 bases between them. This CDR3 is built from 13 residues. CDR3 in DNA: TGTGCCAGCATCCGAGGGGGAGACACTGAAGCTTTCTTT. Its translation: CASIRGGDTEAFF.

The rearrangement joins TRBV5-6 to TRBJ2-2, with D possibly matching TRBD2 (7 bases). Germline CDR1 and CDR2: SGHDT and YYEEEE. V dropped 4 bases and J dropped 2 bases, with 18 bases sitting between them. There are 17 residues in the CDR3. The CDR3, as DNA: TGTGCCAGCAGCCCAACCCCGGGGGGCCGAAACACCGGGGAGCTGTTTTTT. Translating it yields CASSPTPGGRNTGELFF.

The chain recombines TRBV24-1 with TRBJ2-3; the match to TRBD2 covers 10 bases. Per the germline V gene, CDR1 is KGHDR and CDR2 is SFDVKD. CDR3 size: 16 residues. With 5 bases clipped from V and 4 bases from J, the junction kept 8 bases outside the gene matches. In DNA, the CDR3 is TGTGCCACCAGTGCGAGTAGCGGGGGGAGCCCAGATACGCAGTATTTT. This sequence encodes CATSASSGGSPDTQYF.